The 24 T cell receptor beta chains in this list originate from one sample, sequenced in a study of cytomegalovirus exposure and HLA in healthy donors. 13 Jbeta primers and 60 Vbeta primers were used for the PCR. The repertoire was sequenced with immunoSEQ multiplex PCR; TCRdb's copy has only in-frame clones and lacks some. The table shows 180,000 or so clones, with around 85% occurring only once. Sample: PBMCs. Receptors originate from a man younger than 35 in good health and CMV-seropositive.

The chain combines TRBV6-1 with TRBJ2-1; D is undetermined. V was trimmed by 6 bases and J by 12 bases, leaving 15 bases between them. CDR3 length: 12 amino acids. Germline CDR1 is MNHNS and CDR2 is SASEGT. CDR3 sequence: CASRPNSRGQFF. CDR3 bases: TGTGCCAGCAGGCCAAACAGCCGTGGGCAGTTCTTC.

CDR3 region: CASPPAGPRTNTGELFF. CDR3 sequence (DNA): TGTGCCAGCCCCCCGGCGGGGCCAAGAACGAACACCGGGGAGCTGTTTTTT. This chain joins TRBV28 and TRBJ2-2; D is possibly TRBD2 (6 bases). The CDR3 runs to 17 residues. Between the trimmed V and J ends, which lost 8 bases and 0 bases, there was a span of 19 bases. Germline values: CDR1 MDHEN, CDR2 SYDVKM.

The V call is TRBV5-1, the J call TRBJ1-1; tentative D call: TRBD1 (5 bases). The CDR3 length is 14 residues. Trimming left V 3 bases short and J 3 bases short, with 12 bases between. Germline assignment: CDR1 SGHRS and CDR2 YFSETQ. CDR3 region: CASSSGGVDTEAFF. The CDR3 region has the DNA TGCGCCAGCAGCTCCGGGGGGGTTGACACTGAAGCTTTCTTT.

The chain couples TRBV18 to TRBJ2-5; 8 bases line up with TRBD1. The end of the DNA fits TRBJ2-7 better, so the J call may be wrong. CDR1 and CDR2 (germline): KGHSH, LQKENI. The CDR3 is made up of 15 amino acids. CDR3 residues: CASSPPSQGAHEQYF. The CDR3 bases are TGTGCCAGCTCACCACCGTCTCAGGGGGCTCACGAGCAGTACTTC.

V is TRBV4-1 and J is TRBJ2-2; the D gene is possibly TRBD2 (6 bases). The V end lost 6 bases, the J end lost 7 bases, and 12 bases lay between the germline ends. Germline V gives CDR1 MGHRA, CDR2 YSYEKL. CDR3 size: 13 residues. CDR3 amino acids: CASRGGRNGELFF. The CDR3 DNA sequence: TGCGCCAGCAGGGGGGGTCGGAACGGGGAGCTGTTTTTT.

The chain joins TRBV7-9 to TRBJ2-3; D gene ambiguous. Germline CDR1 reads SEHNR; CDR2 reads FQNEAQ (reference sequence). V lost 8 bases and J lost 2, with 5 bases in between. This CDR3 has 11 amino acids. CDR3 nucleotide sequence: TGTGCCAGCGTCTACACAGATACGCAGTATTTT. Translated, it gives CASVYTDTQYF.

This sequence joins TRBV7-9 and TRBJ2-3; possible D gene TRBD2, 6 bases. Germline V CDR1 and CDR2: SEHNR, FQNEAQ (reference sequence). This CDR3 has 17 amino acids. V lost 1 base and J lost 0, with 14 bases in between. CDR3 in DNA: TGTGCCAGCAGCTTAGGATCCGGCGGGGTTAGCACAGATACGCAGTATTTT. Translated, it gives CASSLGSGGVSTDTQYF.

The rearrangement links TRBV25-1 to TRBJ1-2; D might be TRBD1 (5 bases). The CDR3 has 14 amino acids. Germline lookup yields CDR1 MGHDK and CDR2 SYGVNS. The germline V and J ends were trimmed by 3 bases and 2 bases, with 10 bases remaining between them. The CDR3 DNA follows: TGTGCCAGCAGTGATTACAAGGGGAACTATGGCTACACCTTC. Protein: CASSDYKGNYGYTF.

This clone came up a few times. The chain has TRBV5-1 and TRBJ1-5; 8 nucleotides agree with TRBD1. CDR1 is SGHRS and CDR2 is YFSETQ in the germline V gene. J was trimmed by 5 bases and V by 4 bases; bases with no gene match: 5. CDR3 length equals 14 residues. The CDR3, as DNA: TGCGCCAGCAGCCTGCAGGGGGCGGATCAGCCCCAGCATTTT. This codes for CASSLQGADQPQHF.

J is TRBJ1-1 and V is TRBV9; D not certain. Trimming shortened V by 3 bases and J by 4 bases, and 10 bases separated the two germline ends. The CDR3 is 13 amino acids. Per germline, CDR1 SGDLS and CDR2 YYNGEE. The CDR3 DNA reads TGTGCCAGCAGCGCAAGACTGTTCACTGAAGCTTTCTTT. Its translation: CASSARLFTEAFF.

The rearrangement uses TRBV9 and TRBJ2-7; TRBD1 agrees at 8 bases. The CDR3 is 15 amino acids. V shed 4 bases and J 5 bases; nucleotides not matched to a gene: 11. Germline CDR1 and CDR2: SGDLS and YYNGEE. The CDR3 is CASSSRATGAHEQYF. CDR3 DNA sequence: TGTGCCAGCAGCTCCCGAGCGACAGGGGCCCACGAGCAGTACTTC. The whole variable domain, filled in from reference TRBV9 and TRBJ2-7, reads DSGVTQTPKHLITATGQRVTLRCSPRSGDLSVYWYQQSLDQGLQFLIQYYNGEERAKGNILERFSAQQFPDLHSELNLSSLELGDSALYFCASSSRATGAHEQYFGPGTRLTVT.

The CDR3 sequence is CAWGAGQGDGYTF. The CDR3 DNA sequence: TGTGCCTGGGGAGCAGGACAGGGGGACGGCTACACCTTC. The rearrangement joins TRBV30 to TRBJ1-2, with TRBD1 matching over 10 bases. The J segment lost 8 bases and the V segment lost 5 bases, leaving 8 bases of the junction unmatched. Germline V gene data show CDR1 as GTSNPN and CDR2 as SVGIG (reference sequence). This CDR3 region has 13 residues.

This chain links TRBV30 with TRBJ1-2; TRBD1 matches 8 bases. Germline trimming cut 2 bases from V and 8 bases from J; bases unmatched to any gene: 7. Germline-derived CDR1 and CDR2 are GTSNPN and SVGIG (reference sequence). CDR3 size: 13 residues. The CDR3 nucleotides read TGTGCCTGGAGTTTTCAGGGGGCGCGAGGCTACACCTTC. It yields the protein CAWSFQGARGYTF.

Many counts were recorded for this clone. The rearrangement links TRBV7-8 to TRBJ2-7; 9 nucleotides match TRBD1. This CDR3 has 14 residues. Germline V CDR1 and CDR2: SGHVS, FQNEAQ. V lost 3 bases to trimming and J lost 7 bases; unmatched junction nucleotides: 7. The CDR3 DNA sequence: TGTGCCAGCAGCTTTAGTGGACAGGGGAGTGAGCAGTACTTC. Amino acid sequence: CASSFSGQGSEQYF.

The rearrangement joins TRBV28 to TRBJ1-1; the D is unclear. Germline assignment: CDR1 MDHEN and CDR2 SYDVKM. The CDR3 spans 14 residues. V was trimmed by 6 bases and J by 6 bases, leaving 17 bases between them. The CDR3 nucleotides are TGTGCCAGCAGCCAAGTCACCGGGATTTCTGAAGCTTTCTTT. Its translation is CASSQVTGISEAFF.

V is TRBV7-9 and J is TRBJ2-2; tentatively, D is TRBD1 (6 bases). Trimming left V 5 bases short and J 3 bases short, with 13 bases between. The germline V gene encodes CDR1 SEHNR and CDR2 FQNEAQ (reference sequence). The CDR3 extends over 15 amino acids. CDR3: CASSNDRSDTGELFF. CDR3 nucleotide sequence: TGTGCCAGCAGCAACGACAGGTCCGACACCGGGGAGCTGTTTTTT. The full variable domain, rest sourced from reference TRBV7-9 and TRBJ2-2, is DTGVSQNPRHKITKRGQNVTFRCDPISEHNRLYWYRQTLGQGPEFLTYFQNEAQLEKSRLLSDRFSAERPKGSFSTLEIQRTEQGDSAMYLCASSNDRSDTGELFFGEGSRLTVL.

The chain combines TRBV5-6 with TRBJ2-7; TRBD1 matches at 11 bases. The CDR3 has 19 residues. Trimming took 0 bases from V and 3 from J; bases not matched to a gene: 14. Germline V gene data show CDR1 as SGHDT and CDR2 as YYEEEE. The DNA of the CDR3 is TGTGCCAGCAGCTTGGCGTTGTCTTTACGGACAGGGGGCCTCTACGAGCAGTACTTC. Translated, it gives CASSLALSLRTGGLYEQYF.

The J gene is TRBJ2-7, the V gene TRBV25-1, with 9 bases fitting TRBD1. J lost 3 bases, V lost 2 bases, and 5 bases had no gene match. The CDR3 sequence is 15 residues long. Per the germline V gene, CDR1 is MGHDK and CDR2 is SYGVNS. CDR3 DNA sequence: TGTGCCAGCAGTGAAACCGGGACAGGGTACTACGAGCAGTACTTC. This translates into CASSETGTGYYEQYF.

The gene calls are TRBV7-2 and TRBJ2-1, with a possible D match to TRBD2 (5 bases). The germline gives CDR1 SGHTA, CDR2 FQGNSA. CDR3 size: 14 residues. The germline V and J ends were trimmed by 8 bases and 7 bases, with 18 bases remaining between them. CDR3 coding DNA: TGTGCCAGCTTTCTAACGAGGGCGCAGAATGAGCAGTTCTTC. It is translated as CASFLTRAQNEQFF. Combining the CDR3 with reference TRBV7-2 and TRBJ2-1 gives the whole variable domain GAGVSQSPSNKVTEKGKDVELRCDPISGHTALYWYRQSLGQGLEFLIYFQGNSAPDKSGLPSDRFSAERTGGSVSTLTIQRTQQEDSAVYLCASFLTRAQNEQFFGPGTRLTVL.

The V call is TRBV6-5, the J call TRBJ1-6; D perhaps matches TRBD1 (5 bases). The CDR3 runs 15 residues. Deletions cut 0 bases from V and 6 bases from J, with 9 bases between. Germline V gene lookup returns CDR1 MNHEY and CDR2 SVGAGI. The CDR3 coding sequence is TGTGCCAGCAGTTACTCGCGGCAGGGTAATTCACCCCTCCACTTT. Its translation is CASSYSRQGNSPLHF.

The rearrangement joins TRBV5-1 to TRBJ2-3; D is perhaps TRBD1 (7 bases). V lost 0 bases and J lost 3, with 14 bases in between. The CDR3 is made up of 16 amino acids. The V gene's germline CDR1 is SGHRS and CDR2 YFSETQ. In DNA, the CDR3 is TGCGCCAGCAGCTTGGCCAGCAGGGGGGAGACAGATACGCAGTATTTT. Residues: CASSLASRGETDTQYF.

Remarks on this clone: Compared with germline, one end of the junction differs, possibly owing to a read error. The V and J genes are TRBV19 and TRBJ2-5; 7 positions match TRBD1. This CDR3 has 11 residues. Germline CDR1 and CDR2: LNHDA and SQIVND (reference sequence). The DNA of the CDR3 is TGTGCCAGCTATTACTACGGGACAGAACACTTC. Amino acid sequence: CASYYYGTEHF.

This rearrangement joins TRBV7-9 to TRBJ1-4; D is undetermined. This CDR3 region has 15 residues. Looked up from germline, CDR1 is SEHNR and CDR2 is FQNEAQ (reference sequence). The germline V and J ends were trimmed by 1 base and 4 bases, with 10 bases remaining between them. The DNA for the CDR3 is TGTGCCAGCAGCTTAGTTTCGGGAGTTAATGAAAAACTGTTTTTT. This encodes CASSLVSGVNEKLFF.

The V and J genes are TRBV6-5 and TRBJ1-1; D unresolved. Germline V gene sequence: CDR1 MNHEY, CDR2 SVGAGI. V was trimmed by 7 bases and J by 1 base, leaving 4 bases between them. The length of the CDR3 is 11 residues. CDR3 region: CASIRNTEAFF. The CDR3 DNA sequence: TGTGCCAGCATTCGGAACACTGAAGCTTTCTTT.